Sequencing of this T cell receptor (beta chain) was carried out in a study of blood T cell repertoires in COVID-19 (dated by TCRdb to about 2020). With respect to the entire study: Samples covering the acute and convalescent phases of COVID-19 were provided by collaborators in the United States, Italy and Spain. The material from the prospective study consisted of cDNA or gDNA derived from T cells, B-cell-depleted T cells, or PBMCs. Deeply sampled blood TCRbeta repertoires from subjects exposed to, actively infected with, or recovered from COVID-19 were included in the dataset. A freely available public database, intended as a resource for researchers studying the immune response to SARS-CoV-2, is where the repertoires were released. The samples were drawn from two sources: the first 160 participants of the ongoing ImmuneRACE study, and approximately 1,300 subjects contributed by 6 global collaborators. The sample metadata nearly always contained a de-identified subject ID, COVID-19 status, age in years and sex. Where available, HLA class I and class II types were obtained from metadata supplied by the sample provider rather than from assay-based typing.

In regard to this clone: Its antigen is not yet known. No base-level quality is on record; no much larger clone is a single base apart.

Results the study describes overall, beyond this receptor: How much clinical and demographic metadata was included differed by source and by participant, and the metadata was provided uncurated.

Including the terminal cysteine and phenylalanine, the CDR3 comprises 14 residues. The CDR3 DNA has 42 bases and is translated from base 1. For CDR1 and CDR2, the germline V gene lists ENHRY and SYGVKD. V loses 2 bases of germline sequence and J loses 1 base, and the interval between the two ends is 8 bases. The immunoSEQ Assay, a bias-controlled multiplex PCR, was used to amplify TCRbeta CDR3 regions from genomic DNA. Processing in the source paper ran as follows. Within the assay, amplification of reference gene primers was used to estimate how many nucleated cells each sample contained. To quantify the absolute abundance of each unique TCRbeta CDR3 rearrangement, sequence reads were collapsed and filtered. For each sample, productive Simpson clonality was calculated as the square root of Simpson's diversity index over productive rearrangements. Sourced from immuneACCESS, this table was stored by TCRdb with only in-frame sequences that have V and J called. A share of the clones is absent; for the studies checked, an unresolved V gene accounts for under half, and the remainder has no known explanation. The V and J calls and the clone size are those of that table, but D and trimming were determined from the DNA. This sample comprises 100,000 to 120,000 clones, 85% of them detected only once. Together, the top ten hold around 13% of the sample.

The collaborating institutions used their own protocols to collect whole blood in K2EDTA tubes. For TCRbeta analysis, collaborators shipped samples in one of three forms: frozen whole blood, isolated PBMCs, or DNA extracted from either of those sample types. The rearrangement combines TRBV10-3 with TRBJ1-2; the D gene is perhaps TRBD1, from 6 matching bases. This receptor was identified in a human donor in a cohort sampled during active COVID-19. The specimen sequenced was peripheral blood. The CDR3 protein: CAISEGTSNYGYTF. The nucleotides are TGTGCCATCAGTGAGGGGACAAGTAACTATGGCTACACCTTC.